This TCR beta chain derives from a study of blood T cell repertoires in COVID-19. Study-wide background: Samples taken during acute and convalescent COVID-19 were collected in the United States, Italy and Spain. PBMCs, B-cell-depleted T cells, or T cells were the source of the cDNA or gDNA that made up the material.

Produced via immunoSEQ multiplex PCR; TCRdb's table is partial and in-frame only. The sample comprises over 65,000 clones, about three quarters of which are singletons, and roughly 8.3% rests with the top ten. The sequence derives from a human donor in a cohort sampled during active COVID-19. The material sequenced was peripheral blood.

DNA for the CDR3: TGCGCCAGCAGCCAAGATAGCGGGGCCTACAATGAGCAGTTCTTC. Protein product: CASSQDSGAYNEQFF. This chain connects TRBV4-3 to TRBJ2-1; TRBD2 matches 8 bases. The CDR3 has 15 residues. V shed 0 bases, J shed 2 bases, and the junction held 0 bases outside the gene matches. Germline CDR1 LGHNA, CDR2 YSLEER.